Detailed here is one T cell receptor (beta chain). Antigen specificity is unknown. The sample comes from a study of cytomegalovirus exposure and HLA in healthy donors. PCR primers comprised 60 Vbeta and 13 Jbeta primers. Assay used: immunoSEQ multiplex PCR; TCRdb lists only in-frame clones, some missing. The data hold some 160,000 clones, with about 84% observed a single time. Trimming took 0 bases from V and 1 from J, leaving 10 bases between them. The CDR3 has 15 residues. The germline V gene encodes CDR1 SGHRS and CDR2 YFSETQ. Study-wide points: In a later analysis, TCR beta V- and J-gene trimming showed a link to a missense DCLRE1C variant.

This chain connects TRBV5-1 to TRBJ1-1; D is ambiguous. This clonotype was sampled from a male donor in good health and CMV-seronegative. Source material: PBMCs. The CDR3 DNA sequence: TGCGCCAGCAGCTTGGCCAGCGGGAAGAACACTGAAGCTTTCTTT. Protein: CASSLASGKNTEAFF.